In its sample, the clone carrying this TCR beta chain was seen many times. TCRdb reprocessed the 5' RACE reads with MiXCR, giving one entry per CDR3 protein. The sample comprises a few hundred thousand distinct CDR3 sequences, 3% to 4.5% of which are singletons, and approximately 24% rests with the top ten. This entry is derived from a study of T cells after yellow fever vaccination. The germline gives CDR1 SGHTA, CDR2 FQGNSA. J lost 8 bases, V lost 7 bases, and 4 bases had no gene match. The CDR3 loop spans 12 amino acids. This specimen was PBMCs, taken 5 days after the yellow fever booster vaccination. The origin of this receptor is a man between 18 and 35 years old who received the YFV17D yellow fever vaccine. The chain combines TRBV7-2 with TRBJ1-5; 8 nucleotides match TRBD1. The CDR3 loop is CASTTTGEPQHF. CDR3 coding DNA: TGTGCCAGCACAACGACAGGGGAGCCCCAGCATTTT.